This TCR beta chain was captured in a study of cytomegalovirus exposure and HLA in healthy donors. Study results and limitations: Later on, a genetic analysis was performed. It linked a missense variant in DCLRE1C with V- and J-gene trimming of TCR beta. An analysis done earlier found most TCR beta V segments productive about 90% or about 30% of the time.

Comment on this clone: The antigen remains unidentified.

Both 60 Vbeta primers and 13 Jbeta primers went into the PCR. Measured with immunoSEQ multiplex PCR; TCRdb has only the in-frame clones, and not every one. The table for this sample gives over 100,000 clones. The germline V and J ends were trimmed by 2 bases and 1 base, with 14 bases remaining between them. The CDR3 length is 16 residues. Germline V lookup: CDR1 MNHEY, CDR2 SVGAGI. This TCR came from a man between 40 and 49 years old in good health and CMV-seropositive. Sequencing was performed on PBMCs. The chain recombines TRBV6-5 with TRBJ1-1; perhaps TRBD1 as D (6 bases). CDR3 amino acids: CASSYGAGGANTEAFF. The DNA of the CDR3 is TGTGCCAGCAGTTACGGGGCGGGGGGCGCGAACACTGAAGCTTTCTTT.